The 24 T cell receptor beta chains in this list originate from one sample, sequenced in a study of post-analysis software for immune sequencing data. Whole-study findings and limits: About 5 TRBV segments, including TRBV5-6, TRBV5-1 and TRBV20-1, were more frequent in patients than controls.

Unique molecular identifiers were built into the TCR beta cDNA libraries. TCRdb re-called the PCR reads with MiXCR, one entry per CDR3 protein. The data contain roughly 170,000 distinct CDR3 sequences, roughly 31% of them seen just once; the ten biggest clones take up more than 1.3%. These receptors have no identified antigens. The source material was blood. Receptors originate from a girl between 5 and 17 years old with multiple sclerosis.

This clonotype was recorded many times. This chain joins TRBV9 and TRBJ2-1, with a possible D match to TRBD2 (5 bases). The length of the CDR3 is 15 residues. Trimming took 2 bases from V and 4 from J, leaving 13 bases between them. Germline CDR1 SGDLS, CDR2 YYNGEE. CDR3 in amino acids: CASSVQTTGYNEQFF. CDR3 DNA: TGTGCCAGCAGCGTCCAAACGACGGGATACAATGAGCAGTTCTTC.

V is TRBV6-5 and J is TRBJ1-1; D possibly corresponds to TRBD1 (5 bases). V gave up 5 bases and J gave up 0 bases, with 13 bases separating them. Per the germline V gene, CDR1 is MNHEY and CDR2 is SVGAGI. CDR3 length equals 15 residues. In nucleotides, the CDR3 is TGTGCCAGCAGTCCCGAGGGACTGCTGAACACTGAAGCTTTCTTT. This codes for CASSPEGLLNTEAFF.

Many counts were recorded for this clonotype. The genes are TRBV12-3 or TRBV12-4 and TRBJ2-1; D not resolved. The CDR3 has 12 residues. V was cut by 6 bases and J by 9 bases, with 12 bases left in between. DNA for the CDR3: TGTGCCAGCAGCCTTTGGGAAACTGAGCAGTTCTTC. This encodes CASSLWETEQFF.

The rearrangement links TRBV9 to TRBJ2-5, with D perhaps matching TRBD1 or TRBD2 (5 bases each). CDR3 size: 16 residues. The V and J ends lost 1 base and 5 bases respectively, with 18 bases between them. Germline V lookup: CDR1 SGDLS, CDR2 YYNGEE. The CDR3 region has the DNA TGTGCCAGCAGCGTACGAGGGACGGACCTGGAGGAGACCCAGTACTTC. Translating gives CASSVRGTDLEETQYF.

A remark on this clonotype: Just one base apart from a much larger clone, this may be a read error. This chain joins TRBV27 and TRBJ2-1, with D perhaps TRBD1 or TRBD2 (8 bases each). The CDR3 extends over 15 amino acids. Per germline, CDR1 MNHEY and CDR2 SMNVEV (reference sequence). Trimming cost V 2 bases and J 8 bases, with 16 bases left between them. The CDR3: CASSLTGGGQDEQFF. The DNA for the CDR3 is TGTGCCAGCAGTTTAACGGGAGGGGGACAGGATGAGCAGTTCTTC.

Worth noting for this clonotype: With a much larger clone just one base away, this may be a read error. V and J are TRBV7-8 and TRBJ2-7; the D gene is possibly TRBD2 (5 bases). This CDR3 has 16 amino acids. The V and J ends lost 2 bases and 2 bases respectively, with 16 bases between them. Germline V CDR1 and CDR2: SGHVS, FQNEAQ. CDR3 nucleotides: TGTGCCAGCAGCTTACAAGGGAGACTTAAACCCTACGAGCAGTACTTC. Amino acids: CASSLQGRLKPYEQYF.

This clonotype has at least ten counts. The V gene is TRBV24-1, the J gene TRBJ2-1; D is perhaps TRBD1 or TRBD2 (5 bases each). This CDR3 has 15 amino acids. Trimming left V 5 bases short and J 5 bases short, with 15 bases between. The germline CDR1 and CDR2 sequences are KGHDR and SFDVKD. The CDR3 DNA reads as TGTGCCACCAGTGTCAATTCGGGACGCAACAATGAGCAGTTCTTC. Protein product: CATSVNSGRNNEQFF.

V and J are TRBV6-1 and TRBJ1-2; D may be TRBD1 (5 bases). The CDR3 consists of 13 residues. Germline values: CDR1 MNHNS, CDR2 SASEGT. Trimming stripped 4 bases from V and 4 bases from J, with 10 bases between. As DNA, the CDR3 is TGTGCCAGCAGTGCGGCAGGGAGCTATGGCTACACCTTC. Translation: CASSAAGSYGYTF.

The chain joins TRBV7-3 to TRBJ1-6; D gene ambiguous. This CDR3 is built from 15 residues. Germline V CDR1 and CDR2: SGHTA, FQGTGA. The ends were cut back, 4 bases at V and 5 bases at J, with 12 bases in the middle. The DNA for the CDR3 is TGTGCCAGCAGCTCCCGGTGGGGAGATAATTCACCCCTCCACTTT. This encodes CASSSRWGDNSPLHF.

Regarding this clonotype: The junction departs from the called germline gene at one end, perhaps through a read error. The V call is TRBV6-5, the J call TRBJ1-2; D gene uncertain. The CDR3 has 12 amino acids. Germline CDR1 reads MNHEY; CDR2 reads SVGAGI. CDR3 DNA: TGTGCCAGCAGTTACGGCAGCAATGGCTGCACCTTC. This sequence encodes CASSYGSNGCTF.

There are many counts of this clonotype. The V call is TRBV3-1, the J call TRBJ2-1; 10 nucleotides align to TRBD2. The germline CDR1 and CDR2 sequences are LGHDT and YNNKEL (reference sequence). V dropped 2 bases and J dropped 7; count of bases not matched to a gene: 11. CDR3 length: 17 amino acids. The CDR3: CASSQPLGLAGANEQFF. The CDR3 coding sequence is TGTGCCAGCAGCCAACCTCTGGGGCTAGCGGGAGCAAATGAGCAGTTCTTC.

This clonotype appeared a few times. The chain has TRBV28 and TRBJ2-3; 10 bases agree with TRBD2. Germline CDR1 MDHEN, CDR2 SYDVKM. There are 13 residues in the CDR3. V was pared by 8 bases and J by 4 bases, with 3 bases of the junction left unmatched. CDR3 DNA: TGTGCCAGCCAAGCGGGAGGGCCAGATACGCAGTATTTT. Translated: CASQAGGPDTQYF.

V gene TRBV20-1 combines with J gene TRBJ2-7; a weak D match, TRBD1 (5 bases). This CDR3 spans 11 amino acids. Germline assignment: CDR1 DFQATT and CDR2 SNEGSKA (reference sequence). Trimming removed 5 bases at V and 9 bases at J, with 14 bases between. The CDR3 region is CSASDTIGQYF. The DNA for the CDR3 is TGCAGTGCTTCGGACACCATAGGGCAGTACTTC.

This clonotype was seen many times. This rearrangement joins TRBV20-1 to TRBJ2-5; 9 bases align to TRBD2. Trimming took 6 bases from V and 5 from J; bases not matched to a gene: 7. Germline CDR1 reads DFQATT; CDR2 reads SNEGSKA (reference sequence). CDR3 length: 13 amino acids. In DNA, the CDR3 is TGCAGTGCGCGGCGGGAGGGCCCGGAGACCCAGTACTTC. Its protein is CSARREGPETQYF.

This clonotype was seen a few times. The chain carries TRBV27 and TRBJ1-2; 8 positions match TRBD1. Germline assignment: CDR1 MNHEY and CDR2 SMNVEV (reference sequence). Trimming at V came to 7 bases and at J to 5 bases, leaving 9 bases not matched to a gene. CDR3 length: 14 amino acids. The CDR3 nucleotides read TGTGCCAGCAAACGGACAGGGTTCGCTTATGGCTACACCTTC. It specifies CASKRTGFAYGYTF.

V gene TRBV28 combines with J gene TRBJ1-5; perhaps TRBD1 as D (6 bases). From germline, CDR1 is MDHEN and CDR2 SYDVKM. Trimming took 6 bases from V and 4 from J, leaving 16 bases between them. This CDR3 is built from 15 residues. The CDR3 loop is CASSHRTVKNQPQHF. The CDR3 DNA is TGTGCCAGCAGCCACCGGACAGTAAAGAATCAGCCCCAGCATTTT.

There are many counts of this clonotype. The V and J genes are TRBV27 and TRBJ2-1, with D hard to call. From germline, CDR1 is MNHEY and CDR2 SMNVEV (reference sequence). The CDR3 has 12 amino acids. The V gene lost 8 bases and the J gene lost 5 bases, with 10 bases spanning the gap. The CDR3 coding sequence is TGTGCCAGCCGCCTATCCCACAATGAGCAGTTCTTC. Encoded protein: CASRLSHNEQFF.

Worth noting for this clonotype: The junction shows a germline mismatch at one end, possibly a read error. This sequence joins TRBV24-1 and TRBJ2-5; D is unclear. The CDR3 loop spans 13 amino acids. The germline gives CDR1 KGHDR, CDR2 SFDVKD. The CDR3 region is CATSHDKQGTQYF. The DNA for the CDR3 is TGTGCCACCAGTCATGACAAACAAGGGACCCAGTACTTC.

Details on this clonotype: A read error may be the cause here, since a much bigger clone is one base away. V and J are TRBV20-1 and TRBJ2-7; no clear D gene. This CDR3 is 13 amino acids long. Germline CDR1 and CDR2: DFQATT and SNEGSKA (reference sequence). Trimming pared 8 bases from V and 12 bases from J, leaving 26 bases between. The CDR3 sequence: CSSEANIQETRYF. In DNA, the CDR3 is TGCAGTTCTGAGGCGAACATACAAGAGACCCGGTACTTC.

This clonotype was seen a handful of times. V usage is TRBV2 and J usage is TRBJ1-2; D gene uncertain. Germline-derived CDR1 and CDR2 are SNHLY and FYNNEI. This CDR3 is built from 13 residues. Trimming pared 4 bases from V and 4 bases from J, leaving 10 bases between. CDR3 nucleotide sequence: TGTGCCAGCAGTGCCCCCGGAGGCTATGGCTACACCTTC. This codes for CASSAPGGYGYTF. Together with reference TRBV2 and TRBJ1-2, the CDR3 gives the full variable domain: EPEVTQTPSHQVTQMGQEVILRCVPISNHLYFYWYRQILGQKVEFLVSFYNNEISEKSEIFDDQFSVERPDGSNFTLKIRSTKLEDSAMYFCASSAPGGYGYTFGSGTRLTVV.

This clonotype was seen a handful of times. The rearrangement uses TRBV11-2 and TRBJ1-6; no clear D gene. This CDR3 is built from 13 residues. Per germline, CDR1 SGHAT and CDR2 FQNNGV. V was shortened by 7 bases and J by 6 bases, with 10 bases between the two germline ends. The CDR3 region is CASNFLSNSPLHF. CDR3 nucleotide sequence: TGTGCCAGCAATTTCCTCTCTAATTCACCCCTCCACTTT.

CDR3 region: CASSQGGQKNTEAFF. CDR3 sequence (DNA): TGTGCCAGCAGCCAAGGCGGGCAGAAGAACACTGAAGCTTTCTTT. V usage is TRBV3-1 and J usage is TRBJ1-1; no reliable D call. V dropped 1 base and J dropped 1 base, with 10 bases sitting between them. The CDR3 covers 15 residues. Per the germline V gene, CDR1 is LGHDT and CDR2 is YNNKEL (reference sequence).

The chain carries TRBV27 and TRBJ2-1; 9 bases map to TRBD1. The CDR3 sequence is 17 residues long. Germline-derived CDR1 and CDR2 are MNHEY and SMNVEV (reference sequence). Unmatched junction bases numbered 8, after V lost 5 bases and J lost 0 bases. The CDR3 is CASSPGDRAGSYNEQFF. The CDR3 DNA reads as TGTGCCAGCAGTCCCGGGGACAGGGCGGGCTCCTACAATGAGCAGTTCTTC.

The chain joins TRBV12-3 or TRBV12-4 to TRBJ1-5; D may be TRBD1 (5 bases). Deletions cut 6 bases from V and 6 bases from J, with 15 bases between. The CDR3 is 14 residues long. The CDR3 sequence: CASRLGTPIQPQHF. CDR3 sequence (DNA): TGTGCCAGCAGGCTCGGGACTCCGATTCAGCCCCAGCATTTT.